Listed here is a single T cell receptor beta chain. The sample originates from a study of blood T cell repertoires in COVID-19. As for the study in general: The samples span acute and convalescent COVID-19 from the United States, Italy and Spain.

V lost 1 base and J 13 bases, leaving 16 bases between the germline ends. The CDR3 sequence is 14 residues long. Germline V gives CDR1 SGHTA, CDR2 FQGNSA. Authors' analysis steps: Scientists estimated how many nucleated cells there were by amplifying reference gene primers. Data came from immunoSEQ multiplex PCR; TCRdb stores just in-frame clones and leaves some out. The DNA was the basis for D and trimming; V, J and clone size are from that table. The repertoire includes around 93,000 clones, 88% of them detected once, and more than 9.5% sits in the top ten. The specimen sequenced was peripheral blood. The chain joins TRBV7-2 to TRBJ2-2, with D tentatively TRBD2 (5 bases). This receptor was taken from a man aged 80 or over with acute or convalescent COVID-19. Here the CDR3 DNA reads TGTGCCAGCAGCTTAGGACGTATCACCCGGGGGCTGTTTTTT. This gives the protein CASSLGRITRGLFF.